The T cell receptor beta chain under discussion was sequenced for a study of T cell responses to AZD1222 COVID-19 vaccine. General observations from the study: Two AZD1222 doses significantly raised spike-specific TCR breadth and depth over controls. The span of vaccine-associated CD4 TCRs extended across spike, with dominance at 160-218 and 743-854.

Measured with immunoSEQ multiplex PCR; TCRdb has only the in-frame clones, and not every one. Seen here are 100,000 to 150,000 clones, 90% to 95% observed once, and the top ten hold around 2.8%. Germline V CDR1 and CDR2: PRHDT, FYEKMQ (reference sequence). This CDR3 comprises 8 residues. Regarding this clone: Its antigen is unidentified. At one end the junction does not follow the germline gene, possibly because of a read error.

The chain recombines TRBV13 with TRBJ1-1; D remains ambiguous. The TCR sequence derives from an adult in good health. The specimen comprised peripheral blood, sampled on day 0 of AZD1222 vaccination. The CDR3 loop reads CASSFGLF. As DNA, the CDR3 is TGTGCCAGCAGCTTCGGGCTCTTT.